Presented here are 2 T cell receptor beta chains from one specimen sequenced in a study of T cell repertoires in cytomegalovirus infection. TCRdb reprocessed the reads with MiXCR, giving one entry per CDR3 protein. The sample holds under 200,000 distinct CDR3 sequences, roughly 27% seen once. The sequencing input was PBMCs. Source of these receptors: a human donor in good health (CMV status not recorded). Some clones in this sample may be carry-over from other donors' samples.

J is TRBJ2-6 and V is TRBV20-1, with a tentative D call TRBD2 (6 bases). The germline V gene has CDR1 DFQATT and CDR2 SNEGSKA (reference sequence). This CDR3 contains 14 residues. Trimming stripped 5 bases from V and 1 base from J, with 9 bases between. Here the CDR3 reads CSAYGGSGANVLTF. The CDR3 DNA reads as TGCAGTGCTTATGGGGGGTCTGGGGCCAACGTCCTGACTTTC.

This CDR3 is CASRPSRTEVYGYTF. As DNA, the CDR3 is TGTGCCAGTAGGCCATCGAGGACAGAAGTCTATGGCTACACCTTC. The rearrangement links TRBV19 to TRBJ1-2, with D tentatively TRBD1 (6 bases). From germline, CDR1 is LNHDA and CDR2 SQIVND (reference sequence). The CDR3 totals 15 residues. V lost 6 bases and J lost 4, with 18 bases in between.